A single sample is the source of the 32 T cell receptor beta chains below, sequenced in a study of beta chain features in type 1 diabetes. Every bit of the isolated RNA underwent reverse transcription, so sequencing read expressed TCRB transcripts. TCRdb keeps only in-frame clones here, not all; method: immunoSEQ multiplex PCR. The sample lists about 900,000 clones; 15% to 20% were seen once. Sequenced input: naive CD4+ T cells from blood. Source of these receptors: a woman between 18 and 29 years old in good health.

This clone was counted between two and nine times. The chain couples TRBV11-3 to TRBJ2-7, with 8 nucleotides matching TRBD2. Germline loops: CDR1 SGHNT, CDR2 YENEEA. V gave up 5 bases and J gave up 6 bases; unmatched junction bases: 12. CDR3 length equals 15 residues. CDR3 in amino acids: CASSPVWAGGGEQYF. Written as DNA, the CDR3 is TGTGCCAGCAGCCCCGTGTGGGCGGGAGGAGGCGAGCAGTACTTC.

This clone was recorded a few times. This sequence joins TRBV7-2 and TRBJ2-6, with TRBD2 as a possible D gene (7 bases). V gave up 0 bases and J gave up 2 bases, with 17 bases separating them. The CDR3 is 19 amino acids. In germline, CDR1 is SGHTA, CDR2 FQGNSA. CDR3 sequence: CASSLAAGANPTGANVLTF. The CDR3 bases are TGTGCCAGCAGCTTAGCCGCGGGGGCCAACCCAACTGGGGCCAACGTCCTGACTTTC.

This clone occurred a few times. The chain recombines TRBV7-3 with TRBJ2-6; 7 nucleotides align to TRBD2. Trimming took 5 bases from V and 1 from J; bases not matched to a gene: 2. The germline gives CDR1 SGHTA, CDR2 FQGTGA. The CDR3 totals 15 residues. CDR3 sequence reads: CASSQAGSGANVLTF. The CDR3, as DNA: TGTGCCAGCAGCCAAGCGGGGTCTGGGGCCAACGTCCTGACTTTC.

This clone came up a few times. The chain has TRBV7-2 and TRBJ2-7; 7 nucleotides align to TRBD1. The length of the CDR3 is 15 residues. CDR1 is SGHTA and CDR2 is FQGNSA in the germline V gene. The V segment lost 4 bases and the J segment 0 bases; nucleotides outside the gene matches: 6. The CDR3: CASSSDRLSSYEQYF. The DNA of the CDR3 is TGTGCCAGCAGCTCGGACAGGCTGAGCTCCTACGAGCAGTACTTC.

The rearrangement joins TRBV11-2 to TRBJ2-1; the match to TRBD2 covers 15 bases. Germline lookup yields CDR1 SGHAT and CDR2 FQNNGV. V trimming: 4 bases; J trimming: 7 bases; junction bases outside the gene matches: 14. The CDR3 is made up of 19 amino acids. DNA for the CDR3: TGTGCCAGCAGCTACCAACTTCGGACTAGCGGGAGGGTGTTTAATGAGCAGTTCTTC. The encoded protein is CASSYQLRTSGRVFNEQFF.

This clone has just one count. CDR3 protein: CASSLDPFSGRGDEQFF. CDR3 bases: TGCGCCAGCAGCTTGGACCCTTTTAGCGGGAGAGGCGATGAGCAGTTCTTC. V usage is TRBV5-1 and J usage is TRBJ2-1, with 9 bases identical to TRBD2. With V trimmed by 0 bases and J by 8 bases, 12 bases remained unmatched. The CDR3 is made up of 17 amino acids. Looked up from germline, CDR1 is SGHRS and CDR2 is YFSETQ.

The chain recombines TRBV6-6 with TRBJ1-5; perhaps TRBD1 as D (5 bases). The V gene lost 6 bases and the J gene lost 1 base, with 16 bases spanning the gap. This CDR3 contains 16 residues. Germline CDR1 reads MNHNY; CDR2 reads SVGAGI (reference sequence). The CDR3 protein is CASRSRGTRSNQPQHF. In DNA, the CDR3 is TGTGCCAGCAGGTCACGGGGGACCCGGAGCAATCAGCCCCAGCATTTT.

The V gene is TRBV5-4, the J gene TRBJ2-7, with D tentatively TRBD1 or TRBD2 (5 bases each). Germline V lookup: CDR1 SGHNT, CDR2 YYREEE (reference sequence). The CDR3 sequence is 16 residues long. V was pared by 4 bases and J by 6 bases, with 23 bases between. The CDR3 is CASSQGGRQRGFEQYF. The CDR3 DNA sequence: TGTGCCAGCAGCCAAGGCGGTCGCCAGAGGGGCTTCGAGCAGTACTTC.

The J gene is TRBJ2-1, the V gene TRBV27; 7 nucleotides match TRBD2. Germline CDR1 MNHEY, CDR2 SMNVEV (reference sequence). Losses at the gene ends were 4 bases for V and 9 bases for J; bases not matched to a gene: 12. The CDR3 is 15 amino acids. The CDR3, as DNA: TGTGCCAGCAGTTCCCTAGCGGACCCCGTCCTTGAGCAGTTCTTC. Protein sequence: CASSSLADPVLEQFF.

The chain uses TRBV21-1 and TRBJ2-7; TRBD2 is taken as the D call from the table, unchecked against the DNA. TRBV21-1 is a pseudogene. The CDR3 sequence is 16 residues long. DNA of the CDR3: TGTGCCAGCAGCGCCTGGGAGGGCCAGGCAACCTACGAGCAGTACTTC. The encoded protein is CASSAWEGQATYEQYF.

In the case of this clone: The identical CDR3 is also encoded by other nucleotide sequences in the sample. This chain uses TRBV2 with TRBJ1-5, with D hard to call. The V end lost 4 bases, the J end lost 7 bases, and 5 bases lay between the germline ends. The CDR3 runs to 11 residues. The V gene's germline CDR1 is SNHLY and CDR2 FYNNEI. CDR3 in DNA: TGTGCCAGCAGTGTCGGGCAGCCCCAGCATTTT. Protein: CASSVGQPQHF.

This rearrangement joins TRBV7-2 to TRBJ1-2; unclear D gene. Trimming removed 3 bases at V and 8 bases at J, with 13 bases between. The CDR3 runs 13 residues. Germline V gives CDR1 SGHTA, CDR2 FQGNSA. CDR3 residues: CASSFPSVRGYTF. The CDR3 DNA reads as TGTGCCAGCAGCTTCCCCTCTGTGCGGGGCTACACCTTC.

This clone was detected only a few times. The chain couples TRBV6-1 to TRBJ2-5, with 8 bases matching TRBD2. V dropped 4 bases and J dropped 2; count of bases not matched to a gene: 12. The CDR3 contains 17 residues. CDR1 and CDR2 (germline): MNHNS, SASEGT. The DNA of the CDR3 is TGTGCCAGCAGTGCAGCCGGATTAGCGGGATATCAAGAGACCCAGTACTTC. The encoded protein is CASSAAGLAGYQETQYF.

This clone came up a few times. The V call is TRBV7-3, the J call TRBJ2-1; D gene unclear. Between the trimmed V and J ends, which lost 0 bases and 8 bases, there was a span of 11 bases. The CDR3 is 14 amino acids. Germline V gives CDR1 SGHTA, CDR2 FQGTGA. The CDR3 DNA sequence: TGTGCCAGCAGCTTAACCTGGCTAGATGATGAGCAGTTCTTC. This sequence encodes CASSLTWLDDEQFF.

A few counts support this clone. This chain links TRBV5-1 with TRBJ2-1; 8 bases fit TRBD2. After removal of 4 bases from V and 5 bases from J, the junction contained 8 bases not matched to a gene. This CDR3 is built from 15 residues. The V gene's germline CDR1 is SGHRS and CDR2 YFSETQ. The CDR3 reads CASSKGLEGHNEQFF. CDR3 nucleotides: TGCGCCAGCAGCAAGGGACTAGAGGGTCACAATGAGCAGTTCTTC.

This clone was seen only a few times. J is TRBJ2-1 and V is TRBV5-4; TRBD2 aligns across 8 bases. V was clipped by 3 bases and J by 5 bases; unmatched bases: 4. CDR3 size: 14 residues. Germline lookup yields CDR1 SGHNT and CDR2 YYREEE (reference sequence). The CDR3, as DNA: TGTGCCAGCAGCTCGTTAGCGGGACACAATGAGCAGTTCTTC. Its translation: CASSSLAGHNEQFF.

This clone turned up a few times. V usage is TRBV4-3 and J usage is TRBJ2-6; 7 bases line up with TRBD1. CDR3 length: 19 residues. Unmatched junction bases numbered 10, after V lost 1 base and J lost 1 base. Germline CDR1 is LGHNA and CDR2 is YSLEER. The CDR3 region has the DNA TGCGCCAGCAGCCAAGTGCAAGGGACAGCTAATTCTGGGGCCAACGTCCTGACTTTC. Translating it yields CASSQVQGTANSGANVLTF.

The CDR3 DNA sequence: TGTGCCAGCAGCGGGACAGGAGGAGCTTTCTTT. Its protein product is CASSGTGGAFF. The chain links TRBV28 to TRBJ1-1; 8 bases match TRBD1. Looked up from germline, CDR1 is MDHEN and CDR2 is SYDVKM. The trim removed 6 bases at V and 10 bases at J, leaving 4 bases unmatched. The CDR3 spans 11 residues.

The rearrangement links TRBV9 to TRBJ2-3, with D perhaps matching TRBD2 (6 bases). Germline CDR1 reads SGDLS; CDR2 reads YYNGEE. CDR3 length equals 16 residues. V was shortened by 1 base and J by 4 bases, with 16 bases between the two germline ends. The CDR3 reads CASSVRRGELPDTQYF. The CDR3 coding sequence is TGTGCCAGCAGCGTACGGCGGGGAGAGTTACCAGATACGCAGTATTTT.

This clone was counted a few times. Other DNA sequences from this sample encode an identical CDR3 as well. The gene calls are TRBV20-1 and TRBJ1-4; weak D call: TRBD1 (5 bases). The length of the CDR3 is 11 residues. The germline CDR1 and CDR2 sequences are DFQATT and SNEGSKA (reference sequence). Trimming pared 5 bases from V and 5 bases from J, leaving 6 bases between. The CDR3 sequence: CSAGQNEKLFF. In DNA, the CDR3 is TGCAGTGCTGGACAAAATGAAAAACTGTTTTTT.

V gene TRBV19 combines with J gene TRBJ1-5; 8 bases map to TRBD1. Germline trimming cut 5 bases from V and 0 bases from J; bases unmatched to any gene: 6. Germline-derived CDR1 and CDR2 are LNHDA and SQIVND (reference sequence). CDR3 length: 16 amino acids. The CDR3: CASSGMGQVSNQPQHF. The CDR3 DNA sequence: TGTGCCAGTAGTGGAATGGGACAGGTTAGCAATCAGCCCCAGCATTTT.

This clone was observed a handful of times. The J gene is TRBJ2-7, the V gene TRBV2; 7 nucleotides agree with TRBD1. Germline V gene lookup returns CDR1 SNHLY and CDR2 FYNNEI. V lost 3 bases, J lost 2 bases, and 7 bases stayed unmatched. The CDR3 is made up of 15 amino acids. The CDR3 loop is CASSDRDSRPYEQYF. The CDR3 coding sequence is TGTGCCAGCAGTGACCGGGACAGTCGACCCTACGAGCAGTACTTC.

The V and J genes are TRBV5-4 and TRBJ2-1; 10 bases agree with TRBD2. With V trimmed by 2 bases and J by 8 bases, 10 bases remained unmatched. CDR3 size: 16 residues. The germline CDR1 and CDR2 sequences are SGHNT and YYREEE (reference sequence). The CDR3 loop is CASSLGGLAFFDEQFF. Written as DNA, the CDR3 is TGTGCCAGCAGCTTAGGGGGACTAGCGTTTTTTGATGAGCAGTTCTTC.

This clone was detected only a few times. The chain recombines TRBV19 with TRBJ2-7; weak D call: TRBD2 (5 bases). V shed 8 bases and J shed 2 bases, with 13 bases lying between them. Per the germline V gene, CDR1 is LNHDA and CDR2 is SQIVND (reference sequence). The CDR3 length is 13 residues. The CDR3 spells CASLAAGTYEQYF. CDR3 sequence (DNA): TGTGCCAGTCTAGCCGCGGGCACCTACGAGCAGTACTTC.

The chain has TRBV7-3 and TRBJ2-3; 7 bases match TRBD2. This CDR3 contains 14 residues. J lost 6 bases, V lost 1 base, and 4 bases had no gene match. The germline CDR1 and CDR2 sequences are SGHTA and FQGTGA. As DNA, the CDR3 is TGTGCCAGCAGCTTAATCGCGGGAGAGGATACGCAGTATTTT. Amino acid sequence: CASSLIAGEDTQYF.

The chain combines TRBV7-2 with TRBJ2-7, with 11 bases fitting TRBD1. Germline CDR1 is SGHTA and CDR2 is FQGNSA. The CDR3 extends over 15 amino acids. V dropped 1 base and J dropped 3; count of bases not matched to a gene: 2. The CDR3 nucleotides read TGTGCCAGCAGCTTAGTAGGGACAGGGGGCTACGAGCAGTACTTC. Its translation: CASSLVGTGGYEQYF.

The J gene is TRBJ2-7, the V gene TRBV7-2; D remains unclear. Deletions cut 3 bases from V and 6 bases from J, with 12 bases between. The length of the CDR3 is 13 residues. Germline values: CDR1 SGHTA, CDR2 FQGNSA. DNA for the CDR3: TGTGCCAGCAGCTTCAACAGTCTCGGCGAGCAGTACTTC. Translating it yields CASSFNSLGEQYF.

The chain couples TRBV11-3 to TRBJ2-7; possibly TRBD1 for D (6 bases). Germline CDR1 reads SGHNT; CDR2 reads YENEEA. V shed 5 bases and J shed 4 bases, with 15 bases lying between them. This CDR3 comprises 14 residues. The DNA for the CDR3 is TGTGCCAGCAGCCTAGGACAGTATCAATACGAGCAGTACTTC. This gives the protein CASSLGQYQYEQYF.

This clone came up a few times. The genes are TRBV13 and TRBJ1-2, with a possible D match to TRBD1 (5 bases). Germline V gene sequence: CDR1 PRHDT, CDR2 FYEKMQ (reference sequence). The CDR3 has 16 amino acids. V lost 6 bases and J 6 bases, leaving 23 bases between the germline ends. The CDR3 region is CASSISPPRQGDGYTF. CDR3 bases: TGTGCCAGCAGTATAAGCCCTCCCCGGCAGGGCGATGGCTACACCTTC.

This clone was found a few times. The gene calls are TRBV28 and TRBJ2-5; 8 bases are a match to TRBD2. Germline lookup yields CDR1 MDHEN and CDR2 SYDVKM. The CDR3 loop spans 13 amino acids. The V segment lost 4 bases and the J segment 5 bases; nucleotides outside the gene matches: 3. The CDR3 coding sequence is TGTGCCAGCAGTTGGAGCGGGAGCGAGACCCAGTACTTC. It codes for CASSWSGSETQYF.

The chain recombines TRBV13 with TRBJ2-7; 11 bases agree with TRBD1. The germline gives CDR1 PRHDT, CDR2 FYEKMQ (reference sequence). This CDR3 is 15 amino acids long. J was trimmed by 3 bases and V by 3 bases; bases with no gene match: 4. The CDR3 is CASSFQGTGGYEQYF. As DNA, the CDR3 is TGTGCCAGCAGCTTCCAAGGGACAGGGGGCTACGAGCAGTACTTC.

This clone was seen more than once but under ten times. The chain carries TRBV6-5 and TRBJ2-3, with 10 bases lining up with TRBD2. The CDR3 totals 16 residues. From germline, CDR1 is MNHEY and CDR2 SVGAGI. V lost 2 bases to trimming and J lost 0 bases; unmatched junction nucleotides: 2. CDR3 region: CASSYILAGSTDTQYF. For the CDR3, the DNA is TGTGCCAGCAGTTACATACTAGCGGGGAGCACAGATACGCAGTATTTT.